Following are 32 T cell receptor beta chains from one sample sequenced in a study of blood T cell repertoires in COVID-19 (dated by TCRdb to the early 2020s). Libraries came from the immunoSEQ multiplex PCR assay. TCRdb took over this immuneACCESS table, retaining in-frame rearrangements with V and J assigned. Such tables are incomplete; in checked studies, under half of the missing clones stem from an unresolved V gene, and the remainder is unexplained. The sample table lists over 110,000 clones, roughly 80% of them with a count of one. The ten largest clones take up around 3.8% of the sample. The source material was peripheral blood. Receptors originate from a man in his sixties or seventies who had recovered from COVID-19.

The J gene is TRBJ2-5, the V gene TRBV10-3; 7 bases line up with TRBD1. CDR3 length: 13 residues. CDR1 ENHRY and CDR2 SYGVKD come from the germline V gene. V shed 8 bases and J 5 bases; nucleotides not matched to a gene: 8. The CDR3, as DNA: TGTGCCATCTGGTCAGGGGGTGAGGAGACCCAGTACTTC. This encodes CAIWSGGEETQYF.

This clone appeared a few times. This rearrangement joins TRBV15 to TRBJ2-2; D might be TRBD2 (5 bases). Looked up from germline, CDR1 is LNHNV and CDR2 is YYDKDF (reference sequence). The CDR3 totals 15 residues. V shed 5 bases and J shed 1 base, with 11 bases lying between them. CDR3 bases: TGTGCCACCAGCCCGGGGAAGATGAACACCGGGGAGCTGTTTTTT. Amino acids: CATSPGKMNTGELFF. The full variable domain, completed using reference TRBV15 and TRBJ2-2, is DAMVIQNPRYQVTQFGKPVTLSCSQTLNHNVMYWYQQKSSQAPKLLFHYYDKDFNNEADTPDNFQSRRPNTSFCFLDIRSPGLGDTAMYLCATSPGKMNTGELFFGEGSRLTVL.

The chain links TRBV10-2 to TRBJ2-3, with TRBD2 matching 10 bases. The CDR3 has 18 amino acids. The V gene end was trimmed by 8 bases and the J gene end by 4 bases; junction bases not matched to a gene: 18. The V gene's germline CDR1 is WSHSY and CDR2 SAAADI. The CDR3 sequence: CASRTGTSVVSGADTQYF. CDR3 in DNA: TGCGCCAGCCGGACCGGGACTAGCGTCGTTTCAGGGGCAGATACGCAGTATTTT.

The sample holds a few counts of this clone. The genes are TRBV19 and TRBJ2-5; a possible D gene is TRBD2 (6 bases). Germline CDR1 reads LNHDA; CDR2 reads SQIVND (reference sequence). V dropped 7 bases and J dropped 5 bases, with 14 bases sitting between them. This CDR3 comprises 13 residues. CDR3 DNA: TGTGCCAGTATCGGGCGGGATAGTGAGACCCAGTACTTC. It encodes CASIGRDSETQYF.

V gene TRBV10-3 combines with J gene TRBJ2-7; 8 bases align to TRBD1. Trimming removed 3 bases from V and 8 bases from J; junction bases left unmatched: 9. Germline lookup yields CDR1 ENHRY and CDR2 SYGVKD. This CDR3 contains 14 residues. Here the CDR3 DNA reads TGTGCCATCAGTGACCCCGACAGGGGAACCAAGCAGTACTTC. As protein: CAISDPDRGTKQYF.

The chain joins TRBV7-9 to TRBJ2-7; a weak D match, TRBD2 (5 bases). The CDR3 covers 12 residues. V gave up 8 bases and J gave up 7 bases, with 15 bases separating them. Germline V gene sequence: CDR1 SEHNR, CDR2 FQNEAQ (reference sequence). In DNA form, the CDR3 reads TGTGCCAGCTCACTAGGGTACTTGGAGCAGTACTTC. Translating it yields CASSLGYLEQYF.

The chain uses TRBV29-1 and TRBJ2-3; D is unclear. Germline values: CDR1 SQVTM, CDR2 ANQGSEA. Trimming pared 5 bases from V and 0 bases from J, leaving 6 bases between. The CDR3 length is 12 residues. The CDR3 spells CSVLLSTDTQYF. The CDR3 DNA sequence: TGCAGCGTTCTACTAAGCACAGATACGCAGTATTTT.

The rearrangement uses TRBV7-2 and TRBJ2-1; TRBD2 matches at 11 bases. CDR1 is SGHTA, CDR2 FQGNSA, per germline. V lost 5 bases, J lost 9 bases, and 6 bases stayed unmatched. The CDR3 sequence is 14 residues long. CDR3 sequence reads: CASSGSGRAAEQFF. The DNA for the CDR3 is TGTGCCAGCAGCGGTAGCGGGAGGGCGGCTGAGCAGTTCTTC.

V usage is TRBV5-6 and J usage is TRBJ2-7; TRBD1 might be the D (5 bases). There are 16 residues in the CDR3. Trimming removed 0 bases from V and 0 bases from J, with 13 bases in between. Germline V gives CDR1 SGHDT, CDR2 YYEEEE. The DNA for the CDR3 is TGTGCCAGCAGCTTGGATGTCAGGGCTAGCTCCTACGAGCAGTACTTC. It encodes CASSLDVRASSYEQYF.

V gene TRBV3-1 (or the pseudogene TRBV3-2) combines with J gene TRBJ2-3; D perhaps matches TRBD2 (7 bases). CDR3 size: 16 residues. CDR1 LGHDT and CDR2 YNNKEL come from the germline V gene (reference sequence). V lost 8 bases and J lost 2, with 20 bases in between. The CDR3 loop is CASARGASGITDTQYF. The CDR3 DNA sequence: TGTGCCAGCGCCCGGGGGGCTAGCGGTATCACAGATACGCAGTATTTT.

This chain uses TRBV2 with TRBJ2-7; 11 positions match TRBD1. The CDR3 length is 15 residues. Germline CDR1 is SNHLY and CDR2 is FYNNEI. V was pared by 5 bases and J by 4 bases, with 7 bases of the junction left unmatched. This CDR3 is CASSSDRGRVYEQYF. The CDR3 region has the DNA TGTGCCAGCAGTTCGGACAGGGGGCGCGTATACGAGCAGTACTTC. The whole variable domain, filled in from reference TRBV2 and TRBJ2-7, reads EPEVTQTPSHQVTQMGQEVILRCVPISNHLYFYWYRQILGQKVEFLVSFYNNEISEKSEIFDDQFSVERPDGSNFTLKIRSTKLEDSAMYFCASSSDRGRVYEQYFGPGTRLTVT.

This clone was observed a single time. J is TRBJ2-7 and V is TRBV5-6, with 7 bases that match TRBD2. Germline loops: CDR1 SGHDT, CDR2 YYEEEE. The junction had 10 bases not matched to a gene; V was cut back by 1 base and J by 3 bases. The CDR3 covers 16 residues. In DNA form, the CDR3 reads TGTGCCAGCAGCTTGATTCGGCTAGCGGTACACTACGAGCAGTACTTC. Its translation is CASSLIRLAVHYEQYF.

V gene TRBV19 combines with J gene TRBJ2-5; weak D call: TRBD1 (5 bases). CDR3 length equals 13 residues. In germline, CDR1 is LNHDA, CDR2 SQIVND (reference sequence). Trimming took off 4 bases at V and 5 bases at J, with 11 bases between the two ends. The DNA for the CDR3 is TGTGCCAGTAGTACACACAAGGGGGAGACCCAGTACTTC. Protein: CASSTHKGETQYF.

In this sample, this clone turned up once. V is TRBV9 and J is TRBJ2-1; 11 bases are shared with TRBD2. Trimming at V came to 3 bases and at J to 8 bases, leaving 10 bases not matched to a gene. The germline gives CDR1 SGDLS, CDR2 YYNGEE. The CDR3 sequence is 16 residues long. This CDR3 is CASSAPLAGASDEQFF. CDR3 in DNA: TGTGCCAGCAGCGCTCCACTAGCGGGAGCTTCGGATGAGCAGTTCTTC.

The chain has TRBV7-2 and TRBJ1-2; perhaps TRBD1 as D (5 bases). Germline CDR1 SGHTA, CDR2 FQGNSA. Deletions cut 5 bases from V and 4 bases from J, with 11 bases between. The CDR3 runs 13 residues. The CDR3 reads CASSRGSAYGYTF. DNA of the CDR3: TGTGCCAGCAGCCGGGGGTCGGCCTATGGCTACACCTTC.

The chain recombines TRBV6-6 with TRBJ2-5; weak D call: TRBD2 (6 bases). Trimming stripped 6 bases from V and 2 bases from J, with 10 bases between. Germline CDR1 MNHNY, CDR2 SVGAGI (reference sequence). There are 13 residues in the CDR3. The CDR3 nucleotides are TGTGCCAGCAGCCCTAGCGCTCAAGAGACCCAGTACTTC. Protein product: CASSPSAQETQYF.

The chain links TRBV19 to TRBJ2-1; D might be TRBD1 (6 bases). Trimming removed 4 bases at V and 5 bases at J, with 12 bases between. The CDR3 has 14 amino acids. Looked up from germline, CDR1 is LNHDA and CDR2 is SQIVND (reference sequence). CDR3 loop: CASSTQDSNNEQFF. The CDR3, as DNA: TGTGCCAGTAGTACCCAGGACAGCAACAATGAGCAGTTCTTC.

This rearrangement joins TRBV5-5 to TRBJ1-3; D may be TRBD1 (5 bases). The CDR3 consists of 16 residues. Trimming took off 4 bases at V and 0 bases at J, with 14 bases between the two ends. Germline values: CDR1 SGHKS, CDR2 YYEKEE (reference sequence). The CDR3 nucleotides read TGTGCCAGCAGCACTGGAGGGGCCTCCTCTGGAAACACCATATATTTT. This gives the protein CASSTGGASSGNTIYF.

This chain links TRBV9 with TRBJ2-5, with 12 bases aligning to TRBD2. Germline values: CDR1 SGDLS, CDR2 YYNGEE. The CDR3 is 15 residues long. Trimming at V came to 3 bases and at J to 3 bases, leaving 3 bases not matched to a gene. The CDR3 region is CASSGLAGGEETQYF. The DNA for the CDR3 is TGTGCCAGCAGCGGGCTAGCGGGAGGGGAAGAGACCCAGTACTTC. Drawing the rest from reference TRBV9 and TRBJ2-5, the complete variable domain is DSGVTQTPKHLITATGQRVTLRCSPRSGDLSVYWYQQSLDQGLQFLIQYYNGEERAKGNILERFSAQQFPDLHSELNLSSLELGDSALYFCASSGLAGGEETQYFGPGTRLLVL.

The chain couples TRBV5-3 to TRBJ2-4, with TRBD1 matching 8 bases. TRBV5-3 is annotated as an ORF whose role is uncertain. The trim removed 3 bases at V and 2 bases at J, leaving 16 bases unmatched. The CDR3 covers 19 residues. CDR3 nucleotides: TGTGCCAGAAGCTCAACCAGCCACAGGGGGGAGTTGACCAAAAACATTCAGTACTTC. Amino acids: CARSSTSHRGELTKNIQYF.

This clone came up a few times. CDR3 DNA sequence: TGTGCCAGCAGTTTAATGGCGGGAGGAGCTTTCTTT. It is translated as CASSLMAGGAFF. The rearrangement uses TRBV12-3 or TRBV12-4 and TRBJ1-1, with no clear D. The V and J ends lost 2 bases and 10 bases respectively, with 11 bases between them. This CDR3 is 12 amino acids long.

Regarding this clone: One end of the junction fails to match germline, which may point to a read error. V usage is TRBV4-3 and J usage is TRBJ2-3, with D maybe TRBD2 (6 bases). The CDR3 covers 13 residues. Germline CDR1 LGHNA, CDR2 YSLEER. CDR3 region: CASRQDSGDTQYF. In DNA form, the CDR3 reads TGCGCCAGCAGGCAAGATAGCGGAGATACGCAGTATTTT.

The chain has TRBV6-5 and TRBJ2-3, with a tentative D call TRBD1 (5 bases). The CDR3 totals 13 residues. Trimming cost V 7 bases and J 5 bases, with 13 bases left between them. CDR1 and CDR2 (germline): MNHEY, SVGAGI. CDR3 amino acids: CASTTPGLDTQYF. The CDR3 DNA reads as TGTGCCAGCACGACGCCAGGGTTAGATACGCAGTATTTT.

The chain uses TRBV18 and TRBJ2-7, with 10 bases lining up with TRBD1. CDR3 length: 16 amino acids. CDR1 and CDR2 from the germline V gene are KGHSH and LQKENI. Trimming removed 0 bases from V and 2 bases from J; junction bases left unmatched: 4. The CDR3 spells CASSPPETGGTYEQYF. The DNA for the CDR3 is TGTGCCAGCTCACCACCCGAGACAGGGGGCACCTACGAGCAGTACTTC.

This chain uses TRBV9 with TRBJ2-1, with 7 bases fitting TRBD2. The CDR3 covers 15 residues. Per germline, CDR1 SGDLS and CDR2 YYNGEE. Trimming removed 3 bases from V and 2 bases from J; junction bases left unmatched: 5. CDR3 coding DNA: TGTGCCAGCAGCGCTAGACTAGCAACCTACAATGAGCAGTTCTTC. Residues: CASSARLATYNEQFF.

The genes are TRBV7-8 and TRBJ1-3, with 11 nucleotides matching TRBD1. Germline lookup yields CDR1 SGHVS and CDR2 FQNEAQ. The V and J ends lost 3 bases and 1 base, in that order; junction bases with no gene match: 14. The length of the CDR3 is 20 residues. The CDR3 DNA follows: TGTGCCAGCAGCTTTCCACTGCGGCGGACAGGGGGCTTGTCTGGAAACACCATATATTTT. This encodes CASSFPLRRTGGLSGNTIYF.

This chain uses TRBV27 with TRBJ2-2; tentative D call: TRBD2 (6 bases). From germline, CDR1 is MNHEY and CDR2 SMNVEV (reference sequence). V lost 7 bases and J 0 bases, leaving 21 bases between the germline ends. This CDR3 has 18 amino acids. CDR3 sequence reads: CASTPLLPSDSNTGELFF. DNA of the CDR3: TGTGCCAGCACCCCTCTCTTGCCTAGCGATTCGAACACCGGGGAGCTGTTTTTT.

CDR3 nucleotides: TGCGCCAGCAGCTTGCCCAGCAATGAGCAGTTCTTC. It is translated as CASSLPSNEQFF. V gene TRBV5-1 combines with J gene TRBJ2-1; D call uncertain. CDR1 is SGHRS and CDR2 is YFSETQ in the germline V gene. Between the trimmed V and J ends, which lost 1 base and 6 bases, there was a span of 5 bases. This CDR3 has 12 residues.

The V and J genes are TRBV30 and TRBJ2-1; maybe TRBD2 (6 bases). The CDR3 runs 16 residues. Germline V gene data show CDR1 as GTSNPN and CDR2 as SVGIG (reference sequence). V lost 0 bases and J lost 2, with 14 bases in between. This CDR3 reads CAWSVPGGVTYNEQFF. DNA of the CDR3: TGTGCCTGGAGTGTACCTGGAGGGGTAACCTACAATGAGCAGTTCTTC.

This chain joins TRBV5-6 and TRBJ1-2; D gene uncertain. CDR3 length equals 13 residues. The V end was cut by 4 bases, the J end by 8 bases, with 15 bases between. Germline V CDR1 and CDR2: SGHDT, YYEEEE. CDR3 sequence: CASSPDLGRGYTF. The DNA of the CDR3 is TGTGCCAGCAGCCCGGACTTAGGGCGCGGCTACACCTTC.

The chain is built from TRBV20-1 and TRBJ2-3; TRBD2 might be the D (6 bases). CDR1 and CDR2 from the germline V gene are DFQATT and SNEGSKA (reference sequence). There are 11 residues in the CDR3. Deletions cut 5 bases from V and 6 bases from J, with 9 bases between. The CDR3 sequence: CSADTSDTQYF. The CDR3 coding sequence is TGCAGTGCTGATACTAGCGATACGCAGTATTTT.

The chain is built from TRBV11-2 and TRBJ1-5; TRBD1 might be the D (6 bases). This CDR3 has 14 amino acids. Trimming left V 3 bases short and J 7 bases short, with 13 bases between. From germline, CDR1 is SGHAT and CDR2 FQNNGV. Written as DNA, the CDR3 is TGTGCCAGCAGCTTGGTGGCAGGGGCCCAGCCCCAGCATTTT. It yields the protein CASSLVAGAQPQHF.